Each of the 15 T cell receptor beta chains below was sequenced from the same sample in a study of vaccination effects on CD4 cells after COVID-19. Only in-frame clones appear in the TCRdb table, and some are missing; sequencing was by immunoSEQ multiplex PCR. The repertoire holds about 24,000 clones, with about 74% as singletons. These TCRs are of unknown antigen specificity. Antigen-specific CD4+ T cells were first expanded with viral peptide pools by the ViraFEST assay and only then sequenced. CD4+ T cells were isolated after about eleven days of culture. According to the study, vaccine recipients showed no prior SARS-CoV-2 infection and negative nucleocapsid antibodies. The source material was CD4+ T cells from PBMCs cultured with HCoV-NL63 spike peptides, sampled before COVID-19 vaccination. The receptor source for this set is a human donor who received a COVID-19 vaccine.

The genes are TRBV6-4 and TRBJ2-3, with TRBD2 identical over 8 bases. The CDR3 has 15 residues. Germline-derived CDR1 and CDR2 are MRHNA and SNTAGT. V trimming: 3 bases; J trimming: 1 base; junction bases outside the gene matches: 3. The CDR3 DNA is TGTGCCAGCAGTGAAGAGACTAGCGGCACAGATACGCAGTATTTT. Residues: CASSEETSGTDTQYF.

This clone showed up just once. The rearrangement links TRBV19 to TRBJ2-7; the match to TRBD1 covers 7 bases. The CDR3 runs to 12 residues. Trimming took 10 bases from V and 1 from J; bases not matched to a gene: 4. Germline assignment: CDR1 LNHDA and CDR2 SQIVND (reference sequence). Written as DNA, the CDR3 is TGTGCCACTAGGACAGGATCCTACGAGCAGTACTTC. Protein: CATRTGSYEQYF. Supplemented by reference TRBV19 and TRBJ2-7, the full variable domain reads DGGITQSPKYLFRKEGQNVTLSCEQNLNHDAMYWYRQDPGQGLRLIYYSQIVNDFQKGDIAEGYSVSREKKESFPLTVTSAQKNPTAFYLCATRTGSYEQYFGPGTRLTVT.

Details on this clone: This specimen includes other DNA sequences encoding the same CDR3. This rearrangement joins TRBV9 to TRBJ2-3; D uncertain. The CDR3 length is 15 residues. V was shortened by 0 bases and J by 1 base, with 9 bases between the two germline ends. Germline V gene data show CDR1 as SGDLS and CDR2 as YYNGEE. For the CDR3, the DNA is TGTGCCAGCAGCGTAGGCGCGGTAGGCACAGATACGCAGTATTTT. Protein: CASSVGAVGTDTQYF. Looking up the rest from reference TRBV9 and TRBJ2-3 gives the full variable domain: DSGVTQTPKHLITATGQRVTLRCSPRSGDLSVYWYQQSLDQGLQFLIQYYNGEERAKGNILERFSAQQFPDLHSELNLSSLELGDSALYFCASSVGAVGTDTQYFGPGTRLTVL.

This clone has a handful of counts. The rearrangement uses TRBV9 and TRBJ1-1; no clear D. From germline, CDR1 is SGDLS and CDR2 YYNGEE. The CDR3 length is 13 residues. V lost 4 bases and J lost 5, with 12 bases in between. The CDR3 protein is CASSPGYETEAFF. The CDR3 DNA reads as TGTGCCAGCAGCCCCGGGTACGAAACTGAAGCTTTCTTT.

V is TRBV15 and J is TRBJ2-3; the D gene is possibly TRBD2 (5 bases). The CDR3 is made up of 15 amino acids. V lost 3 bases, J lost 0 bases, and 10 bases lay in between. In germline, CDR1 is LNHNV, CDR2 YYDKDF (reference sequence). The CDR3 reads CATSSSVASTDTQYF. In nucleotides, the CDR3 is TGTGCCACCAGCAGTAGCGTAGCTAGCACAGATACGCAGTATTTT.

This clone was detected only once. The CDR3 spells CASSSRDWSEKLFF. DNA for the CDR3: TGTGCCAGCAGCAGCCGGGACTGGAGTGAAAAACTGTTTTTT. The V call is TRBV5-5, the J call TRBJ1-4; possibly TRBD1 for D (5 bases). The CDR3 is made up of 14 amino acids. From germline, CDR1 is SGHKS and CDR2 YYEKEE (reference sequence). V lost 4 bases and J 7 bases, leaving 14 bases between the germline ends.

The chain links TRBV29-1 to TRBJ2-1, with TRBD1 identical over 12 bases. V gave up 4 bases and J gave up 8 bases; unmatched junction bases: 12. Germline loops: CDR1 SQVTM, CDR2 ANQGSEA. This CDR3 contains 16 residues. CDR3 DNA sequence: TGCAGCGTTGTTGGGGACAGGGGGCGCTTGGGGGATGAGCAGTTCTTC. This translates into CSVVGDRGRLGDEQFF.

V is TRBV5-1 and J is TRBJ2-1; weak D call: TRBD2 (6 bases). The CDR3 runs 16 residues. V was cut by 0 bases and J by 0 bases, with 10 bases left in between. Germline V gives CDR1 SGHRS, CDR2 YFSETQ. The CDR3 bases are TGCGCCAGCAGCTTGGCCTACGGGAGCTCCTACAATGAGCAGTTCTTC. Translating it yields CASSLAYGSSYNEQFF.

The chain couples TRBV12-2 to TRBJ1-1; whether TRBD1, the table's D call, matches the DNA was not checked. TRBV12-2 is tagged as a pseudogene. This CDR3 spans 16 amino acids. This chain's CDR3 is CASRPRTGVKNTEAFF. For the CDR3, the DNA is TGTGCAAGTCGCCCAAGGACAGGGGTGAAGAACACTGAAGCTTTCTTT.

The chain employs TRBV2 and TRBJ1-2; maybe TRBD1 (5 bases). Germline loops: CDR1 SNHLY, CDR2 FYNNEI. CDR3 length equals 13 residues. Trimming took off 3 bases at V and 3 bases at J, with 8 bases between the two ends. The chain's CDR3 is CASSDSGDYGYTF. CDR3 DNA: TGTGCCAGCAGTGATTCGGGGGACTATGGCTACACCTTC. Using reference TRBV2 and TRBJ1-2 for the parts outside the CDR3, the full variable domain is EPEVTQTPSHQVTQMGQEVILRCVPISNHLYFYWYRQILGQKVEFLVSFYNNEISEKSEIFDDQFSVERPDGSNFTLKIRSTKLEDSAMYFCASSDSGDYGYTFGSGTRLTVV.

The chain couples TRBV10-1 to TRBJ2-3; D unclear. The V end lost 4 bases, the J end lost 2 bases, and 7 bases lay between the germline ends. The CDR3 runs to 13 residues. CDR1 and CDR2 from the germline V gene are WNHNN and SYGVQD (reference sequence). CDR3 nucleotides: TGCGCCAGCAGTGCGGCAGACACAGATACGCAGTATTTT. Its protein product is CASSAADTDTQYF.

The DNA of the CDR3 is TGTGCCCATTCGCCCGGGGCCCGGGGAGCTTTCTTT. This encodes CAHSPGARGAFF. The chain has TRBV30 and TRBJ1-1, with D possibly being TRBD1 (5 bases). The germline CDR1 and CDR2 sequences are GTSNPN and SVGIG (reference sequence). CDR3 size: 12 residues. The ends were cut back, 8 bases at V and 10 bases at J, with 20 bases in the middle.

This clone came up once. The CDR3 DNA reads TGCAGTGCTAGGGCCCCAAAAGGCTACACCTTC. Translating it yields CSARAPKGYTF. The chain couples TRBV20-1 to TRBJ1-2; D gene ambiguous. The germline V and J ends were trimmed by 3 bases and 8 bases, with 10 bases remaining between them. Germline loops: CDR1 DFQATT, CDR2 SNEGSKA (reference sequence). There are 11 residues in the CDR3.

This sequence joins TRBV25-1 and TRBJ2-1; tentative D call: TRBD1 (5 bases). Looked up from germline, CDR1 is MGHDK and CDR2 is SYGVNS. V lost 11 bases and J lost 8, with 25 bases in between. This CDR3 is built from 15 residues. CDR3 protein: CASPTRLDQGDEQFF. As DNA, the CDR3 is TGTGCCTCACCTACGCGGCTAGACCAAGGGGATGAGCAGTTCTTC.

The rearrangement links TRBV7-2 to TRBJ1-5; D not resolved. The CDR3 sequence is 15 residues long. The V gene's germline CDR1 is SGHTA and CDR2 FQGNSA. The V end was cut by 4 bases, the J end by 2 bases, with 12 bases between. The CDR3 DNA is TGTGCCAGCAGCTGGGGTGGGAGTGGCAATCAGCCCCAGCATTTT. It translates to CASSWGGSGNQPQHF. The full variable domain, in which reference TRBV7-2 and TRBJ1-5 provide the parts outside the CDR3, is GAGVSQSPSNKVTEKGKDVELRCDPISGHTALYWYRQSLGQGLEFLIYFQGNSAPDKSGLPSDRFSAERTGGSVSTLTIQRTQQEDSAVYLCASSWGGSGNQPQHFGDGTRLSIL.